The 21 T cell receptor beta chains listed next were all sequenced from one sample in a study of blood T cell repertoires in COVID-19. Using immunoSEQ multiplex PCR, the repertoire was profiled, and TCRdb retains in-frame clones only, with some absent. The data contain just over 90,000 clones, 76% of them singletons. Source material: peripheral blood. Every receptor here comes from a man between 65 and 79 years old with acute or convalescent COVID-19.

The chain has TRBV6-5 and TRBJ1-2; 10 bases match TRBD1. The J segment lost 10 bases and the V segment lost 4 bases, leaving 3 bases of the junction unmatched. Germline V CDR1 and CDR2: MNHEY, SVGAGI. The CDR3 sequence is 12 residues long. The CDR3 region is CASSLTGGHYTF. DNA for the CDR3: TGTGCCAGCAGTTTGACAGGGGGCCACTACACCTTC.

This clone is a singleton in its sample. This chain connects TRBV28 to TRBJ1-3; a weak D match, TRBD1 (5 bases). V was cut by 2 bases and J by 3 bases, with 8 bases left in between. Germline V CDR1 and CDR2: MDHEN, SYDVKM. This CDR3 is 14 amino acids long. The CDR3 bases are TGTGCCAGCAGTTTACCAGGGAATGGAAACACCATATATTTT. Its translation is CASSLPGNGNTIYF.

CDR3 DNA sequence: TGTGCCAGCAGCCGGGACAGGGCCTACAATGAGCAGTTCTTC. The encoded protein is CASSRDRAYNEQFF. The chain links TRBV7-3 to TRBJ2-1, with 9 positions matching TRBD1. The CDR3 has 14 residues. V lost 5 bases, J lost 2 bases, and 1 base stayed unmatched. Germline CDR1 SGHTA, CDR2 FQGTGA.

V and J are TRBV10-1 and TRBJ2-2; a possible D gene is TRBD2 (6 bases). In germline, CDR1 is WNHNN, CDR2 SYGVQD (reference sequence). The CDR3 loop spans 17 amino acids. V lost 6 bases, J lost 0 bases, and 17 bases lay in between. CDR3 protein: CASSPGLPRANTGELFF. In nucleotides, the CDR3 is TGCGCCAGCAGCCCGGGACTTCCTAGAGCGAACACCGGGGAGCTGTTTTTT.

The chain uses TRBV28 and TRBJ2-7; 11 bases align to TRBD2. Unmatched junction bases numbered 11, after V lost 4 bases and J lost 3 bases. Germline V lookup: CDR1 MDHEN, CDR2 SYDVKM. The CDR3 contains 17 residues. For the CDR3, the DNA is TGTGCCAGCAGTTCGATGCCAAATAGCGGGAGGGGCTACGAGCAGTACTTC. Protein product: CASSSMPNSGRGYEQYF. Full variable domain (remainder filled in from reference TRBV28 and TRBJ2-7): DVKVTQSSRYLVKRTGEKVFLECVQDMDHENMFWYRQDPGLGLRLIYFSYDVKMKEKGDIPEGYSVSREKKERFSLILESASTNQTSMYLCASSSMPNSGRGYEQYFGPGTRLTVT.

The genes are TRBV28 and TRBJ2-7; a weak D match, TRBD1 (7 bases). Per the germline V gene, CDR1 is MDHEN and CDR2 is SYDVKM. V lost 5 bases and J lost 0, with 23 bases in between. The CDR3 totals 18 residues. The CDR3, as DNA: TGTGCCAGCAGTACACTACCCCCCAGGGGGGAAACCTCCTACGAGCAGTACTTC. The encoded protein is CASSTLPPRGETSYEQYF.

This clone has at least ten counts. V and J are TRBV19 and TRBJ2-1; D is perhaps TRBD2 (6 bases). The CDR3 contains 14 residues. V gave up 8 bases and J gave up 4 bases, with 15 bases separating them. The germline CDR1 and CDR2 sequences are LNHDA and SQIVND (reference sequence). The CDR3 here is CASSDTAGYNEQFF. The DNA for the CDR3 is TGTGCCAGTTCTGATACAGCGGGTTACAATGAGCAGTTCTTC. The variable domain in full, completed from reference TRBV19 and TRBJ2-1, reads DGGITQSPKYLFRKEGQNVTLSCEQNLNHDAMYWYRQDPGQGLRLIYYSQIVNDFQKGDIAEGYSVSREKKESFPLTVTSAQKNPTAFYLCASSDTAGYNEQFFGPGTRLTVL.

This chain connects TRBV29-1 to TRBJ1-5; D is ambiguous. The CDR3 covers 14 residues. Germline CDR1 SQVTM, CDR2 ANQGSEA. V lost 4 bases, J lost 3 bases, and 13 bases lay in between. CDR3 sequence (DNA): TGCAGCGTTGTCGTCGCAGGTATCAATCAGCCCCAGCATTTT. This sequence encodes CSVVVAGINQPQHF.

The J gene is TRBJ2-2, the V gene TRBV5-1; the match to TRBD1 covers 10 bases. Germline assignment: CDR1 SGHRS and CDR2 YFSETQ. V was clipped by 3 bases and J by 5 bases; unmatched bases: 1. The CDR3 length is 14 residues. This chain's CDR3 is CASSWTGGTGELFF. The CDR3 nucleotides read TGCGCCAGCAGCTGGACAGGGGGAACCGGGGAGCTGTTTTTT.

The J gene is TRBJ1-1, the V gene TRBV5-1; TRBD1 might be the D (5 bases). CDR3 length: 14 amino acids. CDR1 and CDR2 (germline): SGHRS, YFSETQ. Deletions cut 4 bases from V and 3 bases from J, with 13 bases between. The CDR3 reads CASSLTVLDTEAFF. CDR3 DNA sequence: TGCGCCAGCAGCCTGACAGTCTTGGACACTGAAGCTTTCTTT.

The chain links TRBV9 to TRBJ2-1; no reliable D call. The V end lost 4 bases, the J end lost 7 bases, and 9 bases lay between the germline ends. This CDR3 spans 12 amino acids. The germline gives CDR1 SGDLS, CDR2 YYNGEE. The CDR3 sequence is CASSPAGNEQFF. CDR3 nucleotides: TGTGCCAGCAGCCCCGCCGGGAATGAGCAGTTCTTC.

Only one count was recorded for this clone. The V gene is TRBV5-6, the J gene TRBJ1-2, with 7 nucleotides matching TRBD1. The V gene's germline CDR1 is SGHDT and CDR2 YYEEEE. The CDR3 consists of 15 residues. V trimming: 2 bases; J trimming: 6 bases; junction bases outside the gene matches: 10. CDR3: CASSFRRTGGDGYTF. For the CDR3, the DNA is TGTGCCAGCAGCTTCCGCCGGACAGGAGGAGATGGCTACACCTTC. The full variable domain, completed using reference TRBV5-6 and TRBJ1-2, is DAGVTQSPTHLIKTRGQQVTLRCSPKSGHDTVSWYQQALGQGPQFIFQYYEEEERQRGNFPDRFSGHQFPNYSSELNVNALLLGDSALYLCASSFRRTGGDGYTFGSGTRLTVV.

This clone has just a few counts. The rearrangement links TRBV29-1 to TRBJ2-5, with D possibly being TRBD1 (6 bases). Germline loops: CDR1 SQVTM, CDR2 ANQGSEA. The length of the CDR3 is 16 residues. Between the trimmed V and J ends, which lost 0 bases and 5 bases, there was a span of 19 bases. CDR3 in amino acids: CSVEDYWGHFGETQYF. The CDR3 DNA reads TGCAGCGTTGAAGATTATTGGGGGCACTTTGGGGAGACCCAGTACTTC.

The genes are TRBV2 and TRBJ2-7, with TRBD1 as a possible D gene (6 bases). V lost 2 bases and J 5 bases, leaving 13 bases between the germline ends. The V gene's germline CDR1 is SNHLY and CDR2 FYNNEI. The CDR3 has 14 residues. The CDR3 protein is CASSESARGDEQYF. The CDR3 nucleotides are TGTGCCAGCAGTGAAAGCGCCAGGGGCGACGAGCAGTACTTC.

The V call is TRBV7-9, the J call TRBJ2-7; D ambiguous. Germline V lookup: CDR1 SEHNR, CDR2 FQNEAQ (reference sequence). The V gene lost 1 base and the J gene lost 5 bases, with 6 bases spanning the gap. The CDR3 runs to 12 residues. This CDR3 reads CASSLGANEQYF. The DNA of the CDR3 is TGTGCCAGCAGCTTAGGGGCGAACGAGCAGTACTTC.

The CDR3 sequence: CASSQDRRGEKLFF. CDR3 nucleotides: TGTGCCAGCAGCCAGGACAGGAGGGGTGAAAAACTGTTTTTT. This chain joins TRBV7-9 and TRBJ1-4; 7 bases are shared with TRBD1. Germline CDR1 SEHNR, CDR2 FQNEAQ (reference sequence). CDR3 length: 14 amino acids. J was trimmed by 7 bases and V by 5 bases; bases with no gene match: 7.

The chain carries TRBV5-1 and TRBJ2-2, with D possibly being TRBD2 (5 bases). The CDR3 length is 15 residues. V lost 0 bases and J lost 3, with 9 bases in between. Germline values: CDR1 SGHRS, CDR2 YFSETQ. The CDR3 protein is CASSLVGGDTGELFF. Written as DNA, the CDR3 is TGCGCCAGCAGCTTGGTAGGAGGTGACACCGGGGAGCTGTTTTTT.

V and J are TRBV2 and TRBJ1-4; 8 positions match TRBD1. Unmatched junction bases numbered 4, after V lost 2 bases and J lost 8 bases. The CDR3 runs 14 residues. The germline V gene encodes CDR1 SNHLY and CDR2 FYNNEI. CDR3 in DNA: TGTGCCAGCAGTGAACGACAGGGGACGGAAAAACTGTTTTTT. It is translated as CASSERQGTEKLFF. The full variable domain, completed using reference TRBV2 and TRBJ1-4, is EPEVTQTPSHQVTQMGQEVILRCVPISNHLYFYWYRQILGQKVEFLVSFYNNEISEKSEIFDDQFSVERPDGSNFTLKIRSTKLEDSAMYFCASSERQGTEKLFFGSGTQLSVL.

J is TRBJ2-2 and V is TRBV18; possible D gene TRBD1, 5 bases. This CDR3 is 16 amino acids long. Germline V gives CDR1 KGHSH, CDR2 LQKENI. Trimming took 8 bases from V and 1 from J, leaving 17 bases between them. CDR3 nucleotide sequence: TGTGCCAGCGTACCGCAGGGATCGGAGAACACCGGGGAGCTGTTTTTT. The encoded protein is CASVPQGSENTGELFF.

As for this clone: Distinct nucleotide sequences in the sample also encode this CDR3. The chain couples TRBV6-5 to TRBJ2-5; 7 nucleotides agree with TRBD1. V lost 5 bases to trimming and J lost 1 base; unmatched junction nucleotides: 1. Germline V CDR1 and CDR2: MNHEY, SVGAGI. The CDR3 extends over 13 amino acids. For the CDR3, the DNA is TGTGCCAGCAGTCGGGACAGCCAAGAGACCCAGTACTTC. Amino acid sequence: CASSRDSQETQYF.

Here the CDR3 reads CASSQLRQGTRETQYF. The CDR3 region has the DNA TGTGCCAGCAGCCAACTGAGACAGGGAACTAGAGAGACCCAGTACTTC. This sequence joins TRBV3-1 (or the pseudogene TRBV3-2) and TRBJ2-5, with TRBD1 identical over 7 bases. The CDR3 length is 16 residues. The V gene end was trimmed by 2 bases and the J gene end by 4 bases; junction bases not matched to a gene: 10. Germline V gene sequence: CDR1 LGHDT, CDR2 YNNKEL (reference sequence).